Listed here are 24 T cell receptor beta chains from one sample, sequenced in a study of PD-L1 blockade in urothelial cancer. The method was immunoSEQ multiplex PCR; TCRdb's version includes in-frame clones alone and lacks a portion of them. The table records roughly 38,000 clones, 82% of them present only once. This material consisted of PBMCs, taken around atezolizumab (anti-PD-L1) treatment. These receptors came from a man aged 65 to 79 with urothelial cancer.

The CDR3: CASSQEIRQPQHF. CDR3 DNA sequence: TGCGCCAGCAGCCAAGAAATCCGTCAGCCCCAGCATTTT. The chain uses TRBV4-3 and TRBJ1-5; D not certain. In germline, CDR1 is LGHNA, CDR2 YSLEER. V dropped 0 bases and J dropped 6 bases, with 6 bases sitting between them. The CDR3 length is 13 residues.

By proportion, this clone is medium-sized. The V gene is TRBV7-9, the J gene TRBJ2-1; 11 positions agree with TRBD1. Germline V lookup: CDR1 SEHNR, CDR2 FQNEAQ (reference sequence). There are 15 residues in the CDR3. Losses at the gene ends were 3 bases for V and 5 bases for J; bases not matched to a gene: 3. CDR3 sequence reads: CASSFGQGAHNEQFF. In nucleotides, the CDR3 is TGTGCCAGCAGCTTCGGACAGGGGGCTCACAATGAGCAGTTCTTC.

The genes are TRBV30 and TRBJ1-1; perhaps TRBD1 as D (6 bases). V lost 3 bases and J lost 1, with 12 bases in between. This CDR3 is 14 amino acids long. Germline lookup yields CDR1 GTSNPN and CDR2 SVGIG (reference sequence). CDR3 residues: CAWRPTGTNTEAFF. Here the CDR3 DNA reads TGTGCCTGGAGACCTACAGGGACGAACACTGAAGCTTTCTTT.

This clone was observed a few times. The chain uses TRBV20-1 and TRBJ1-1; D remains ambiguous. V lost 1 base and J lost 3, with 3 bases in between. The length of the CDR3 is 11 residues. CDR1 is DFQATT, CDR2 SNEGSKA, per germline (reference sequence). The chain's CDR3 is CSARGDTEAFF. The CDR3 DNA follows: TGCAGTGCTAGAGGAGACACTGAAGCTTTCTTT.

The chain links TRBV5-4 to TRBJ1-2; TRBD1 matches at 8 bases. V lost 4 bases and J lost 2; bases outside the gene matches: 7. Germline V gene lookup returns CDR1 SGHNT and CDR2 YYREEE (reference sequence). The CDR3 is 15 amino acids. CDR3 DNA sequence: TGTGCCAGCAGCCTCGGACAGGGAGCCAACTATGGCTACACCTTC. The encoded protein is CASSLGQGANYGYTF.

The chain uses TRBV5-4 and TRBJ2-2; 7 nucleotides line up with TRBD1. The CDR3 runs 18 residues. V trimming: 3 bases; J trimming: 4 bases; junction bases outside the gene matches: 15. Germline-derived CDR1 and CDR2 are SGHNT and YYREEE (reference sequence). The CDR3 nucleotides are TGTGCCAGCAGCTCAAAAAAATCGACAGGGATGGGCACCGGGGAGCTGTTTTTT. Amino acids: CASSSKKSTGMGTGELFF.

This clone appeared a few times. The rearrangement joins TRBV6-5 to TRBJ2-2; 8 bases map to TRBD2. V gave up 5 bases and J gave up 2 bases; unmatched junction bases: 4. Germline V gives CDR1 MNHEY, CDR2 SVGAGI. The CDR3 sequence is 15 residues long. This CDR3 is CASSATSGNTGELFF. The CDR3 bases are TGTGCCAGCAGTGCTACTAGCGGCAACACCGGGGAGCTGTTTTTT.

The gene calls are TRBV5-1 and TRBJ2-7, with 7 bases aligning to TRBD2. Per the germline V gene, CDR1 is SGHRS and CDR2 is YFSETQ. The CDR3 has 16 residues. Losses at the gene ends were 4 bases for V and 5 bases for J; bases not matched to a gene: 15. The CDR3 DNA follows: TGCGCCAGCAGCCCTACTCCGCGGGAGACGCAAAACGAGCAGTACTTC. Its translation: CASSPTPRETQNEQYF.

The chain recombines TRBV19 with TRBJ2-1, with D possibly being TRBD2 (5 bases). The length of the CDR3 is 19 residues. V was shortened by 3 bases and J by 8 bases, with 29 bases between the two germline ends. Looked up from germline, CDR1 is LNHDA and CDR2 is SQIVND (reference sequence). This CDR3 reads CASSIRSGIESRKIDEQFF. The CDR3 coding sequence is TGTGCCAGTAGTATCAGATCGGGAATAGAGTCTCGTAAGATCGATGAGCAGTTCTTC.

V gene TRBV6-4 combines with J gene TRBJ1-2; TRBD1 is a possible D gene (5 bases). The CDR3 is 12 residues long. Trimming removed 2 bases from V and 8 bases from J, with 9 bases in between. Germline V lookup: CDR1 MRHNA, CDR2 SNTAGT. CDR3 sequence (DNA): TGTGCCAGCAGTGACAGGGGCAGAGGCTACACCTTC. It yields the protein CASSDRGRGYTF.

The chain links TRBV2 to TRBJ2-3, with 9 bases fitting TRBD2. The germline V gene encodes CDR1 SNHLY and CDR2 FYNNEI. The J segment lost 2 bases and the V segment lost 8 bases, leaving 5 bases of the junction unmatched. The CDR3 consists of 14 residues. CDR3 loop: CASQAGGPTDTQYF. The CDR3 DNA reads TGTGCCAGCCAAGCGGGGGGTCCCACAGATACGCAGTATTTT.

The V and J genes are TRBV5-1 and TRBJ2-7; TRBD1 matches 7 bases. This CDR3 has 15 residues. V shed 4 bases and J 5 bases; nucleotides not matched to a gene: 12. Looked up from germline, CDR1 is SGHRS and CDR2 is YFSETQ. The CDR3 coding sequence is TGCGCCAGCAGCGTGGGACAGCCTACCAAGGACGAGCAGTACTTC. Residues: CASSVGQPTKDEQYF.

V gene TRBV9 combines with J gene TRBJ2-3; 9 nucleotides match TRBD2. Germline V lookup: CDR1 SGDLS, CDR2 YYNGEE. Trimming removed 4 bases from V and 4 bases from J; junction bases left unmatched: 10. The length of the CDR3 is 16 residues. The chain's CDR3 is CASSPGRRGGSDTQYF. CDR3 DNA: TGTGCCAGCAGCCCGGGTCGGCGGGGGGGTTCAGATACGCAGTATTTT.

This clone was picked up one time. This chain uses TRBV6-1 with TRBJ2-5; possibly TRBD2 for D (5 bases). CDR1 and CDR2 (germline): MNHNS, SASEGT. The CDR3 has 12 residues. V was trimmed by 3 bases and J by 4 bases, leaving 6 bases between them. The chain's CDR3 is CASSDEGETQYF. The CDR3, as DNA: TGTGCCAGCAGTGACGAGGGAGAGACCCAGTACTTC.

The chain joins TRBV19 to TRBJ1-2, with D possibly being TRBD1 (5 bases). The CDR3 is 13 residues long. Per germline, CDR1 LNHDA and CDR2 SQIVND (reference sequence). The CDR3 sequence: CVGGQNSNYGYTF. The CDR3 bases are TGTGTCGGCGGACAAAACTCAAACTATGGCTACACCTTC.

This clone was seen a single time. The rearrangement links TRBV5-1 to TRBJ1-1; the D gene is possibly TRBD1 (5 bases). The CDR3 length is 12 residues. The V gene lost 0 bases and the J gene lost 5 bases, with 5 bases spanning the gap. In germline, CDR1 is SGHRS, CDR2 YFSETQ. CDR3 sequence: CASSLGQTEAFF. Written as DNA, the CDR3 is TGCGCCAGCAGCTTGGGACAGACTGAAGCTTTCTTT.

The V call is TRBV5-8, the J call TRBJ2-3; no clear D. Germline assignment: CDR1 SGHTS and CDR2 YDEGEE. The V gene lost 4 bases and the J gene lost 4 bases, with 7 bases spanning the gap. The CDR3 extends over 12 amino acids. CDR3 sequence (DNA): TGTGCCAGCAGCCCCTACCCAGATACGCAGTATTTT. This gives the protein CASSPYPDTQYF.

This clone has just a few counts. The chain recombines TRBV25-1 with TRBJ2-3; 7 bases fit TRBD2. J was trimmed by 2 bases and V by 5 bases; bases with no gene match: 7. The CDR3 is 15 amino acids. Germline CDR1 is MGHDK and CDR2 is SYGVNS. CDR3 coding DNA: TGTGCCAGCAGTCCGCCCAGCGGGGTCACAGATACGCAGTATTTT. It yields the protein CASSPPSGVTDTQYF.

The chain has TRBV28 and TRBJ2-7, with D tentatively TRBD2 (6 bases). CDR3 length: 12 amino acids. Deletions cut 4 bases from V and 11 bases from J, with 15 bases between. CDR1 and CDR2 from the germline V gene are MDHEN and SYDVKM. The CDR3 protein is CASSSAGSREYF. For the CDR3, the DNA is TGTGCCAGCAGTTCCGCCGGGAGTAGGGAGTACTTC.

The chain joins TRBV9 to TRBJ2-1; TRBD2 matches 7 bases. The CDR3 is 15 residues long. V shed 4 bases and J 4 bases; nucleotides not matched to a gene: 8. CDR1 is SGDLS, CDR2 YYNGEE, per germline. Written as DNA, the CDR3 is TGTGCCAGCAGCCCCCGGCGGGAGTTTTACAATGAGCAGTTCTTC. Its protein is CASSPRREFYNEQFF.

This rearrangement joins TRBV19 to TRBJ2-7, with D perhaps TRBD1 (6 bases). The V end lost 5 bases, the J end lost 0 bases, and 8 bases lay between the germline ends. The CDR3 covers 13 residues. Germline values: CDR1 LNHDA, CDR2 SQIVND (reference sequence). The CDR3 DNA follows: TGTGCCAGTAGTCTACAGGGCTCCTACGAGCAGTACTTC. It yields the protein CASSLQGSYEQYF.

The gene calls are TRBV5-1 and TRBJ1-3; D is ambiguous. V lost 4 bases to trimming and J lost 0 bases, with 14 bases between them. CDR3 size: 16 residues. The germline CDR1 and CDR2 sequences are SGHRS and YFSETQ. CDR3 amino acids: CASSSEGATSGNTIYF. The CDR3 nucleotides are TGCGCCAGCAGCAGTGAGGGAGCTACCTCTGGAAACACCATATATTTT.

The chain combines TRBV25-1 with TRBJ1-5, with D possibly matching TRBD1 (6 bases). This CDR3 comprises 14 residues. Germline CDR1 and CDR2: MGHDK and SYGVNS. Trimming stripped 5 bases from V and 3 bases from J, with 11 bases between. The CDR3 DNA reads as TGTGCCAGCAGTCCTTCAGGGGACAATCAGCCCCAGCATTTT. It encodes CASSPSGDNQPQHF.

This clone showed up just once. The chain combines TRBV25-1 with TRBJ1-1; D not certain. Germline CDR1 MGHDK, CDR2 SYGVNS. The CDR3 runs to 13 residues. Trimming shortened V by 4 bases and J by 3 bases, and 9 bases separated the two germline ends. This CDR3 reads CASSASADTEAFF. The CDR3 DNA follows: TGTGCCAGCAGTGCCTCAGCGGACACTGAAGCTTTCTTT. The full variable domain, in which reference TRBV25-1 and TRBJ1-1 provide the parts outside the CDR3, is EADIYQTPRYLVIGTGKKITLECSQTMGHDKMYWYQQDPGMELHLIHYSYGVNSTEKGDLSSESTVSRIRTEHFPLTLESARPSHTSQYLCASSASADTEAFFGQGTRLTVV.